The text below deals with one T cell receptor beta chain. The antigen is not known. This entry is derived from a study of T cells in tuberculosis. Whole-study findings and limits: Using the GMM-specific repertoire gave under 90% accuracy versus 70% with motifs. The TCR-beta difference was not significant; alpha differences partly reflected length. Smaller distances to GMM-specific TCRs suggested their expansion in active tuberculosis.

The table came from immunoSEQ multiplex PCR; TCRdb's copy has only in-frame clones and leaves some out. The table includes about 44,000 clones, roughly 96% detected once. Trimming took 6 bases from V and 1 from J, leaving 14 bases between them. Germline V gene lookup returns CDR1 KGHSH and CDR2 LQKENI. This CDR3 is built from 15 residues. On average roughly 92,000 T cells per donor were immunosequenced. The V gene is TRBV18, the J gene TRBJ2-3; a weak D match, TRBD1 (8 bases). Sequenced material: PBMCs. The TCR originated in a donor aged 5 to 30 with latent tuberculosis or without tuberculosis infection. The CDR3 DNA reads TGTGCCAGCTCGACCACAGGGGGGGGCACAGATACGCAGTATTTT. It specifies CASSTTGGGTDTQYF. Supplemented by reference TRBV18 and TRBJ2-3, the full variable domain reads NAGVMQNPRHLVRRRGQEARLRCSPMKGHSHVYWYRQLPEEGLKFMVYLQKENIIDESGMPKERFSAEFPKEGPSILRIQQVVRGDSAAYFCASSTTGGGTDTQYFGPGTRLTVL.